The following is a T cell receptor beta chain sequence with its context. This sample was taken from a study of blood T cell repertoires in COVID-19. Study-level information: The study drew acute and convalescent COVID-19 samples from the United States, Italy and Spain. PBMCs, B-cell-depleted T cells, or T cells were the source of the cDNA or gDNA that made up the material.

Trimming shortened V by 7 bases and J by 6 bases, and 14 bases separated the two germline ends. The CDR3 has 13 amino acids. Germline V gene sequence: CDR1 KGHDR, CDR2 SFDVKD. Produced via immunoSEQ multiplex PCR; TCRdb's table is partial and in-frame only. Among about 49,000 clones listed, 75% to 80% were seen once. The rearrangement links TRBV24-1 to TRBJ1-2; weak D call: TRBD1 (6 bases). The TCR comes from an older man with active or convalescent COVID-19. Sequenced input: peripheral blood. As DNA, the CDR3 is TGTGCCACCAGCTCAGGGGCGCTCGATGGCTACACCTTC. Amino acids: CATSSGALDGYTF.